The clone carrying this TCR beta chain has ten or more counts. Specified time point: newly diagnosed GD, antithyroid drugs for less than 3 months. The authors made the TCR library using RNA they extracted from PBMCs. The data stem from a study of regulatory T cells in long-lasting Graves disease. In building TCR beta libraries, iRepertoire HTBI primers were used together with Arm-PCR of CDR3 regions. TCRdb re-called the multiplex PCR reads with MiXCR, one entry per CDR3 protein. Of roughly 430,000 distinct CDR3 sequences listed, about 17% were seen once; the top ten hold around 10%. The CDR3 has 14 amino acids. The junction had 5 bases not matched to a gene; V was cut back by 3 bases and J by 6 bases. The V gene's germline CDR1 is LGHDT and CDR2 YNNKEL (reference sequence). The sample was also reused in another study, on T cells in Graves' hyperthyroidism and ophthalmopathy.

Source: peripheral blood mononuclear cells (PBMCs), taken at new diagnosis, from a patient treated with antithyroid drugs. The clonotype was recovered from a woman under 40 with Graves disease. This chain joins TRBV3-1 and TRBJ1-2; 9 positions match TRBD1. CDR3 nucleotide sequence: TGTGCCAGCAGCCAGGCGCGGACAGGGGATGGCTACACCTTC. Translation gives CASSQARTGDGYTF.